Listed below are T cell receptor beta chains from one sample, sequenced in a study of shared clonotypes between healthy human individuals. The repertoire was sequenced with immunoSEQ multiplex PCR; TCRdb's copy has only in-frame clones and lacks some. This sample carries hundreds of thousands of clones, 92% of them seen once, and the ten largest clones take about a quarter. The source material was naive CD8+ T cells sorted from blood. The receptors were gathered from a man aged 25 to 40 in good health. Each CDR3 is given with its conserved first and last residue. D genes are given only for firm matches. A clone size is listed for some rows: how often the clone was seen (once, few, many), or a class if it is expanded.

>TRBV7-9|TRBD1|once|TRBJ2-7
TGTGCCAGCAGCCATGCAGGGGGTGGCTCCTACGAGCAGTACTTC
CASSHAGGGSYEQYF
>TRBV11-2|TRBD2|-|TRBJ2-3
TGTGCCAGCAGCTGGAGACTAGCGGCCGACTCCACAGATACGCAGTATTTT
CASSWRLAADSTDTQYF
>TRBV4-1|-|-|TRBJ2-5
TGCGCCAGCAGCCCGACTAGTCCCCAAAGGACCCAGTACTTC
CASSPTSPQRTQYF
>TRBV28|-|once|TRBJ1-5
TGTGCCAGCAGTCTCCGCTTCGGTGGGGATCAGCCCCAGCATTTT
CASSLRFGGDQPQHF
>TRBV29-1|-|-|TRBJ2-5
TGCAGCGTTGAGCCATGGGCGGGGGACACTGAAGAGACCCAGTACTTC
CSVEPWAGDTEETQYF
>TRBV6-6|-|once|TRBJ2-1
TGTGCCAGCAGTTACTCAGGGGGGTCTCATGAGCAGTTCTTC
CASSYSGGSHEQFF
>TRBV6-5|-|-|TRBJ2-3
TGTGCCAGCAGTCAAGGGCCCTCTAGCACAGATACGCAGTATTTT
CASSQGPSSTDTQYF
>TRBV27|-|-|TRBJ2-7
TGTGCCAGCAGTTTATCACGGGGTAACTACGAGCAGTACTTC
CASSLSRGNYEQYF
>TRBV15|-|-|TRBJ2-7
TGTGCCACCAGCAGAGGGAGGGATATGCGCGAGCAGTACTTC
CATSRGRDMREQYF
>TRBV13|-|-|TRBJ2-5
TGTGCCAGCAGCCTCTGGATCCAAGAGACCCAGTACTTC
CASSLWIQETQYF
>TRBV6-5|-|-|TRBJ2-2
TGTGCCAGCAGTTGGGCAGCCGGCGGGGAGCTGTTTTTT
CASSWAAGGELFF
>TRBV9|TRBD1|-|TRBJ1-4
TGTGCCAGCAGTTACCGGGACAGGGCTGAAAAACTGTTTTTT
CASSYRDRAEKLFF
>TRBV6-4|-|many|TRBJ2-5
TGTGCCAGCAGTGAGGGAGTGGGGCACCAAGAGACCCAGTACTTC
CASSEGVGHQETQYF
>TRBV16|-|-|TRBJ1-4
TGTGCCAGCAGCCACCAAACACCTTCAACTAATGAAAAACTGTTTTTT
CASSHQTPSTNEKLFF
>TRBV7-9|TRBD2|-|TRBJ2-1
TGTGCCAGCAGCGAACTAGCGGGAGCACTAGGTGAGCAGTTCTTC
CASSELAGALGEQFF
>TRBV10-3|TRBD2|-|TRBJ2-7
TGTGCCATCCGACTAGCGGGAGCTTCCTACGAGCAGTACTTC
CAIRLAGASYEQYF
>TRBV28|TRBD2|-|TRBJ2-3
TGTGCCAGCACCCGAGCGGGAGGGGCAGATACGCAGTATTTT
CASTRAGGADTQYF
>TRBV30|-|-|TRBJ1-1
TGTGCCTGGAGTGAACGGGGTCGAACTGAAGCTTTCTTT
CAWSERGRTEAFF
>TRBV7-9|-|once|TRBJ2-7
TGTGCCAGCAGCTTAGGCCTTGGCGAGCAGTACTTC
CASSLGLGEQYF
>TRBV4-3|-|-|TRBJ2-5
TGCGCCAGCAGCCAAGATTTATTCGGCGGGACGAGCCAAGAGACCCAGTACTTC
CASSQDLFGGTSQETQYF
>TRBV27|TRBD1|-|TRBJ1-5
TGTGCCAGCAGTCGACAGGGAGTCAATCAGCCCCAGCATTTT
CASSRQGVNQPQHF
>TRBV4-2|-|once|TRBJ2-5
TGTGCCAGCAGCCAAGAGACAGACCAAGAGACCCAGTACTTC
CASSQETDQETQYF
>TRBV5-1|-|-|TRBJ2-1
TGCGCCAGCAGCTTGCTGTGGGATGAGCAGTTCTTC
CASSLLWDEQFF
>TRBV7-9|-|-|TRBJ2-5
TGTGCCAGCAGCTCAGACCTTGACCAAGAGACCCAGTACTTC
CASSSDLDQETQYF
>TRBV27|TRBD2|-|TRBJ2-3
TGTGCCAGCAATTGGGCGGGAGAGCGGACAGATACGCAGTATTTT
CASNWAGERTDTQYF
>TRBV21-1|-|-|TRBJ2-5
TGTGCCAGCAGCAACCCTCGGGCGGGAGTCGTTTCCCAAGAGACCCAGTACTTC
CASSNPRAGVVSQETQYF